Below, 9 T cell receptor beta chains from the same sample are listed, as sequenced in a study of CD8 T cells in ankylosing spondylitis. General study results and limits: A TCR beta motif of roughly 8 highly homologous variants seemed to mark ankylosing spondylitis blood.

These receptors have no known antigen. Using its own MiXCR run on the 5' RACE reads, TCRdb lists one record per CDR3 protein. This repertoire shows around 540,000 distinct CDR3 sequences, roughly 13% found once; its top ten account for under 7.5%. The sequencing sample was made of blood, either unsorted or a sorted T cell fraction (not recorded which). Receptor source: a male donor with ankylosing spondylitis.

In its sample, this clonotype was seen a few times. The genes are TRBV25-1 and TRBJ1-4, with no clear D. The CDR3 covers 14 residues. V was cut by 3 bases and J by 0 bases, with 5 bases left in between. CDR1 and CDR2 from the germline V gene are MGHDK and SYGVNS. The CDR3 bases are TGTGCCAGCAGTGATGGCCCAACTAATGAAAAACTGTTTTTT. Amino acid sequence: CASSDGPTNEKLFF.

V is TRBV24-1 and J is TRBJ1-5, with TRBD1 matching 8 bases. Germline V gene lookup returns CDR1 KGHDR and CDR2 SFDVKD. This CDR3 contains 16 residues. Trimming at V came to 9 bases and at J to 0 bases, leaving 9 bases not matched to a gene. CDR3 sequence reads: CATSSGTGYSNQPQHF. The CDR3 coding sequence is TGTGCCACCTCGTCAGGGACAGGATATAGCAATCAGCCCCAGCATTTT.

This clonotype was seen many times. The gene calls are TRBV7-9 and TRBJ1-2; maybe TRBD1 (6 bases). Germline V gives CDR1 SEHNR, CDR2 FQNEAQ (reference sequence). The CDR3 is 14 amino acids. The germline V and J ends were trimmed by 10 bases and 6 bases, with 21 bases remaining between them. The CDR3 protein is CATRGGLSSDGYTF. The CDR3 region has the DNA TGTGCCACACGCGGGGGCCTATCATCGGATGGCTACACCTTC.

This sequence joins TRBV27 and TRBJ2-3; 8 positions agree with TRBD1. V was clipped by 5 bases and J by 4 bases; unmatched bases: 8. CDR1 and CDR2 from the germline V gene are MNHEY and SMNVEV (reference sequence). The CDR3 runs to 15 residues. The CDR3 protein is CASSANDRGSDTQYF. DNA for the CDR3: TGTGCCAGCAGTGCAAACGACAGGGGTTCAGATACGCAGTATTTT.

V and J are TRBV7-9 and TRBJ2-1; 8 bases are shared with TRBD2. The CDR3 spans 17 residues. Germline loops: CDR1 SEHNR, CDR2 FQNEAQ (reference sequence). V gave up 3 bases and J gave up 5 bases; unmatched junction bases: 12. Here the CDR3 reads CASSLPARAGEDNEQFF. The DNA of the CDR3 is TGTGCCAGCAGCTTGCCCGCTAGAGCGGGAGAGGACAATGAGCAGTTCTTC.

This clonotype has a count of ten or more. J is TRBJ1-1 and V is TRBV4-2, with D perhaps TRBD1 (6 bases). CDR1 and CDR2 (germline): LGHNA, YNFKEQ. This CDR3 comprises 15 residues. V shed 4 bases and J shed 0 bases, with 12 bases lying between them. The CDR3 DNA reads TGTGCCAGCAGCCTCGGACAGACCCTGAACACTGAAGCTTTCTTT. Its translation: CASSLGQTLNTEAFF.

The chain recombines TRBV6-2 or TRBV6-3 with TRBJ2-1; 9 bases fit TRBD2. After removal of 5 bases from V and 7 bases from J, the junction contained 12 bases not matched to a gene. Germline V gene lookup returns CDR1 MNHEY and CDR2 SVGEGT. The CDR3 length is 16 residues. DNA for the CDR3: TGTGCCAGCAGTGGACCGGGACTAGCCCAAGGGAATGAGCAGTTCTTC. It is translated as CASSGPGLAQGNEQFF.

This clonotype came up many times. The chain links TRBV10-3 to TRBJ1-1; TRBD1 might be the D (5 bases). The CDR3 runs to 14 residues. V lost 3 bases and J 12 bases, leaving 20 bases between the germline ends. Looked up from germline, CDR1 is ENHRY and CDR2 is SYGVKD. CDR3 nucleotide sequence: TGTGCCATCAGTGACGAGGGAACCATTACAGGTTCTTTCTTT. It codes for CAISDEGTITGSFF.

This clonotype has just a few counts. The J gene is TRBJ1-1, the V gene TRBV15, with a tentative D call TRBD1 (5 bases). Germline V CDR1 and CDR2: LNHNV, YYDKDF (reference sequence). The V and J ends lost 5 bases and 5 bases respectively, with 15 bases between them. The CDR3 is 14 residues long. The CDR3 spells CATSAVLGDTEAFF. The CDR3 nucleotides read TGTGCCACCAGCGCCGTCCTAGGGGATACTGAAGCTTTCTTT.